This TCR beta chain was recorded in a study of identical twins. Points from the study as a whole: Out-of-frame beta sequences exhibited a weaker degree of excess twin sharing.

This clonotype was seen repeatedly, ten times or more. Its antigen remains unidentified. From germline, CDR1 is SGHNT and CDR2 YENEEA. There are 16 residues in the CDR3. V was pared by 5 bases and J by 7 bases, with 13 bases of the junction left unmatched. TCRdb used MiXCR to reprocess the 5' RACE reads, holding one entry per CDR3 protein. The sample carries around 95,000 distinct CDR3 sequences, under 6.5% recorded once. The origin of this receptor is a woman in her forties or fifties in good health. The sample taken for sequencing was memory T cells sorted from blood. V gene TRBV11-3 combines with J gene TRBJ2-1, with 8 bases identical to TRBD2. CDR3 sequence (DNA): TGTGCCAGCAGCATAACAAGCGGGAGTCAAGGGAATGAGCAGTTCTTC. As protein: CASSITSGSQGNEQFF.